This passage covers 10 T cell receptor beta chains from one sample sequenced in a study of T-cell reconstitution after alpha-beta-depleted transplantation in children. Researchers prepared the TCRbeta library using unique molecular identifiers, the study reports. TCRdb reprocessed the PCR reads via MiXCR and lists one record per CDR3 protein. The sample lists approximately 210,000 distinct CDR3 sequences; over 15% were seen once. Sequenced material: PBMCs, mostly from graft donor cells, taken 360 days after TCRalphabeta/CD19-depleted stem cell transplant. The receptor source for this set is a male patient aged 2 to 10 who had a stem cell transplant for acute lymphoblastic leukemia, so the T cells may come from the graft donor.

This chain links TRBV4-1 with TRBJ1-1; no reliable D call. The germline V and J ends were trimmed by 2 bases and 4 bases, with 8 bases remaining between them. Germline values: CDR1 MGHRA, CDR2 YSYEKL. The CDR3 is 13 amino acids. CDR3: CASSQFEGTEAFF. CDR3 DNA: TGCGCCAGCAGCCAATTTGAGGGCACTGAAGCTTTCTTT.

This clonotype was seen many times. CDR3 in amino acids: CSVVGGYPYEQYF. In nucleotides, the CDR3 is TGCAGCGTTGTGGGGGGATACCCCTACGAGCAGTACTTC. This chain links TRBV29-1 with TRBJ2-7; possibly TRBD2 for D (6 bases). From germline, CDR1 is SQVTM and CDR2 ANQGSEA. V was cut by 4 bases and J by 2 bases, with 12 bases left in between. The CDR3 extends over 13 amino acids.

This clonotype occurred a few times. This chain connects TRBV29-1 to TRBJ1-2; TRBD1 matches 7 bases. Germline lookup yields CDR1 SQVTM and CDR2 ANQGSEA. V shed 6 bases and J 7 bases; nucleotides not matched to a gene: 11. This CDR3 is built from 13 residues. CDR3 in amino acids: CSVTGQAETGYTF. CDR3 nucleotide sequence: TGCAGCGTGACTGGACAGGCCGAGACTGGCTACACCTTC.

This clonotype was recorded a few times. The CDR3, as DNA: TGTGCCAGCACGACAGGGATTGGCACTGAAGCTTTCTTT. It is translated as CASTTGIGTEAFF. J is TRBJ1-1 and V is TRBV2, with 7 bases that match TRBD1. Germline lookup yields CDR1 SNHLY and CDR2 FYNNEI. The trim removed 7 bases at V and 4 bases at J, leaving 6 bases unmatched. CDR3 length: 13 residues.

This clonotype was counted between two and nine times. This sequence joins TRBV28 and TRBJ2-1; possibly TRBD1 or TRBD2 for D (5 bases each). V was pared by 5 bases and J by 4 bases, with 18 bases between. The germline gives CDR1 MDHEN, CDR2 SYDVKM. CDR3 length: 16 amino acids. CDR3 bases: TGTGCCAGCAGTGCCCCGGCCCGGGGCCTTTACAATGAGCAGTTCTTC. Its protein is CASSAPARGLYNEQFF.

This clonotype was observed a handful of times. This chain connects TRBV5-4 to TRBJ1-6, with 8 bases lining up with TRBD1. The germline V gene has CDR1 SGHNT and CDR2 YYREEE (reference sequence). The length of the CDR3 is 16 residues. V trimming: 5 bases; J trimming: 7 bases; junction bases outside the gene matches: 11. This CDR3 is CASSYDDRGPNSPLHF. CDR3 nucleotides: TGTGCCAGCAGTTATGACGACAGGGGCCCAAATTCACCCCTCCACTTT. Based on the CDR3 plus reference TRBV5-4 and TRBJ1-6, the full variable domain is ETGVTQSPTHLIKTRGQQVTLRCSSQSGHNTVSWYQQALGQGPQFIFQYYREEENGRGNFPPRFSGLQFPNYSSELNVNALELDDSALYLCASSYDDRGPNSPLHFGNGTRLTVT.

The CDR3 bases are TGTGCCAGCAGTTTCACAGGGAGCGATCAGCCCCAGCATTTT. Amino acids: CASSFTGSDQPQHF. The rearrangement uses TRBV12-3 or TRBV12-4 and TRBJ1-5; maybe TRBD1 (6 bases). V was trimmed by 3 bases and J by 5 bases, leaving 11 bases between them. CDR3 size: 14 residues.

The table lists this clonotype with a few counts. CDR3 in DNA: TGTGCCAGCAGTATTAGCGGGGCCTACTCCTACAATGAGCAGTTCTTC. It specifies CASSISGAYSYNEQFF. The V and J genes are TRBV2 and TRBJ2-1; 8 positions agree with TRBD2. V lost 5 bases and J lost 0; bases outside the gene matches: 6. Germline V lookup: CDR1 SNHLY, CDR2 FYNNEI. The CDR3 length is 16 residues.

This clonotype has a handful of counts. The V call is TRBV29-1, the J call TRBJ2-3; D not resolved. V was trimmed by 1 base and J by 5 bases, leaving 13 bases between them. The germline V gene encodes CDR1 SQVTM and CDR2 ANQGSEA. CDR3 size: 14 residues. CDR3 residues: CSVEVGLTLDTQYF. CDR3 nucleotide sequence: TGCAGCGTTGAAGTTGGCCTTACGTTAGATACGCAGTATTTT.

This clonotype was recorded at least ten times. This chain links TRBV29-1 with TRBJ1-1; tentatively, D is TRBD1 (5 bases). Per the germline V gene, CDR1 is SQVTM and CDR2 is ANQGSEA. The CDR3 loop spans 14 amino acids. The V gene lost 5 bases and the J gene lost 2 bases, with 15 bases spanning the gap. The CDR3 region is CSVRSGGLNTEAFF. CDR3 DNA: TGCAGCGTTAGATCGGGGGGGTTAAACACTGAAGCTTTCTTT.